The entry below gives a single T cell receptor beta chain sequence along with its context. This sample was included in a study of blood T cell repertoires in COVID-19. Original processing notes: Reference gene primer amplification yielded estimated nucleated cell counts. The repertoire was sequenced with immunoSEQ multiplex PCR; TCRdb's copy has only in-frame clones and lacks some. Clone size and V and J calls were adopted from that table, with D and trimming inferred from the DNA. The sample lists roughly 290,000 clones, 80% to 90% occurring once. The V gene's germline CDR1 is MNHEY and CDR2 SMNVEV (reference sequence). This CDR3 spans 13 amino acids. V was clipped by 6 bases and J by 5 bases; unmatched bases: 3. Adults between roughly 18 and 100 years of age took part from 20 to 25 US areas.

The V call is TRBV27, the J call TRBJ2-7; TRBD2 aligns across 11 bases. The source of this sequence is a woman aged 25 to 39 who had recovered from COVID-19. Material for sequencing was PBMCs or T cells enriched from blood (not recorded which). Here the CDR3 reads CASSRLAGHEQYF. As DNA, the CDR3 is TGTGCCAGCAGCCGACTAGCGGGACACGAGCAGTACTTC.